These 22 T cell receptor beta chains share one sample of origin, sequenced in a study of T cell changes during pregnancy in multiple sclerosis. Only in-frame clones appear in the TCRdb table, and some are missing; sequencing was by immunoSEQ multiplex PCR. The sample has about 21,000 clones; nearly 90% are singletons. This sample comprised CD8+ T cells from peripheral blood mononuclear cells, obtained in the second trimester of pregnancy. Source of these receptors: a female donor in good health, enrolled as a control in a pregnancy study.

The V and J genes are TRBV27 and TRBJ1-5; tentative D call: TRBD1 (5 bases). Trimming took 4 bases from V and 7 from J, leaving 11 bases between them. In germline, CDR1 is MNHEY, CDR2 SMNVEV (reference sequence). There are 13 residues in the CDR3. The DNA of the CDR3 is TGTGCCAGCAGTTCTGGGACTGTACAGCCCCAGCATTTT. Translated, it gives CASSSGTVQPQHF.

The chain combines TRBV2 with TRBJ2-7, with TRBD2 identical over 13 bases. The germline V gene encodes CDR1 SNHLY and CDR2 FYNNEI. This CDR3 has 17 residues. J gave up 3 bases and V 5 bases, and 10 bases lay outside the gene matches. The CDR3 sequence is CASSWTSGSLYDYEQYF. CDR3 in DNA: TGTGCCAGCAGTTGGACTAGCGGGAGCCTATATGACTACGAGCAGTACTTC.

CDR3 protein: CASSLGLAGSYNEQFF. The CDR3 coding sequence is TGTGCCAGCAGCTTAGGGCTAGCGGGCTCCTACAATGAGCAGTTCTTC. V gene TRBV5-6 combines with J gene TRBJ2-1, with 8 bases identical to TRBD2. V lost 2 bases to trimming and J lost 0 bases; unmatched junction nucleotides: 4. The CDR3 has 16 residues. The germline gives CDR1 SGHDT, CDR2 YYEEEE.

The J gene is TRBJ1-4, the V gene TRBV13; 7 positions match TRBD1. The CDR3 spans 13 residues. The V gene end was trimmed by 5 bases and the J gene end by 6 bases; junction bases not matched to a gene: 3. Germline CDR1 reads PRHDT; CDR2 reads FYEKMQ (reference sequence). This CDR3 reads CASSPQGDEKLFF. CDR3 DNA sequence: TGTGCCAGCAGCCCCCAGGGGGATGAAAAACTGTTTTTT.

The chain uses TRBV5-4 and TRBJ1-4, with 7 bases matching TRBD1. Germline V CDR1 and CDR2: SGHNT, YYREEE (reference sequence). Losses at the gene ends were 9 bases for V and 3 bases for J; bases not matched to a gene: 2. The CDR3 extends over 12 amino acids. DNA of the CDR3: TGTGCCATACAGGGGTCTAATGAAAAACTGTTTTTT. The encoded protein is CAIQGSNEKLFF.

The chain uses TRBV29-1 and TRBJ2-3; TRBD2 agrees at 8 bases. The J segment lost 0 bases and the V segment lost 6 bases, leaving 5 bases of the junction unmatched. This CDR3 is built from 14 residues. CDR1 is SQVTM and CDR2 is ANQGSEA in the germline V gene. Here the CDR3 DNA reads TGCAGCGTCCAACTAGCGGATAGCACAGATACGCAGTATTTT. This codes for CSVQLADSTDTQYF.

The V and J genes are TRBV29-1 and TRBJ2-7; D is perhaps TRBD2 (6 bases). The CDR3 extends over 13 amino acids. The V and J ends lost 6 bases and 1 base respectively, with 13 bases between them. The germline V gene has CDR1 SQVTM and CDR2 ANQGSEA. CDR3 coding DNA: TGCAGCGTCCTTAGCGGAAGATCCTACGAGCAGTACTTC. Its protein is CSVLSGRSYEQYF.

This chain links TRBV6-6 with TRBJ2-2; perhaps TRBD1 as D (6 bases). V shed 6 bases and J shed 1 base, with 9 bases lying between them. The germline gives CDR1 MNHNY, CDR2 SVGAGI (reference sequence). CDR3 length: 14 residues. The CDR3 DNA reads TGTGCCAGCAGCTGGGGACAGAACACCGGGGAGCTGTTTTTT. Protein sequence: CASSWGQNTGELFF.

This chain connects TRBV5-1 to TRBJ2-5, with 7 bases aligning to TRBD1. This CDR3 has 14 amino acids. V trimming: 3 bases; J trimming: 5 bases; junction bases outside the gene matches: 7. CDR1 and CDR2 (germline): SGHRS, YFSETQ. The CDR3 here is CASSSTGDGETQYF. The CDR3, as DNA: TGCGCCAGCAGCTCAACAGGGGATGGTGAGACCCAGTACTTC.

CDR3 sequence reads: CASSGGAEAFF. CDR3 sequence (DNA): TGTGCCAGTAGTGGGGGCGCTGAAGCTTTCTTT. The chain uses TRBV19 and TRBJ1-1; maybe TRBD1 (6 bases). The CDR3 contains 11 residues. Germline V gene sequence: CDR1 LNHDA, CDR2 SQIVND (reference sequence). V lost 5 bases, J lost 6 bases, and 7 bases lay in between.

V usage is TRBV7-9 and J usage is TRBJ1-4, with D uncertain. Germline V gene sequence: CDR1 SEHNR, CDR2 FQNEAQ (reference sequence). This CDR3 is built from 12 residues. Trimming removed 8 bases at V and 4 bases at J, with 8 bases between. Here the CDR3 DNA reads TGTGCCAGCGGGCGAGTTAATGAAAAACTGTTTTTT. Its protein is CASGRVNEKLFF.

The rearrangement joins TRBV5-6 to TRBJ2-7; the D gene is possibly TRBD1 (6 bases). The CDR3 is 15 amino acids. Germline V gene lookup returns CDR1 SGHDT and CDR2 YYEEEE. Trimming cost V 0 bases and J 0 bases, with 10 bases left between them. The CDR3 region has the DNA TGTGCCAGCAGCTTGGAAACAGGGAGCTCCTACGAGCAGTACTTC. This sequence encodes CASSLETGSSYEQYF.

This chain connects TRBV2 to TRBJ2-7; 8 bases align to TRBD1. This CDR3 has 14 residues. After removal of 2 bases from V and 0 bases from J, the junction contained 0 bases not matched to a gene. Germline V gene lookup returns CDR1 SNHLY and CDR2 FYNNEI. Written as DNA, the CDR3 is TGTGCCAGCAGTGAACAGGGGGCCTCCTACGAGCAGTACTTC. Protein: CASSEQGASYEQYF.

CDR3 residues: CASSPVQGNTGELFF. CDR3 bases: TGTGCCAGCAGCCCCGTACAGGGTAACACCGGGGAGCTGTTTTTT. The chain has TRBV11-3 and TRBJ2-2, with a tentative D call TRBD1 (6 bases). CDR3 size: 15 residues. Trimming left V 5 bases short and J 2 bases short, with 12 bases between. Germline CDR1 SGHNT, CDR2 YENEEA.

The rearrangement joins TRBV27 to TRBJ1-1, with D perhaps TRBD1 (5 bases). The germline gives CDR1 MNHEY, CDR2 SMNVEV (reference sequence). The CDR3 contains 19 residues. The ends were cut back, 2 bases at V and 3 bases at J, with 25 bases in the middle. The CDR3 DNA is TGTGCCAGCAGTTTACTTGACCCCGGGACTCTCGACGTTGACACTGAAGCTTTCTTT. Translating gives CASSLLDPGTLDVDTEAFF.

With respect to this clone: The germline gene is not matched at one end of the junction; a read error may be the cause. The V and J genes are TRBV7-7 and TRBJ2-5, with a possible D match to TRBD1 (5 bases). The germline CDR1 and CDR2 sequences are SSHAT and FNYEAQ (reference sequence). The CDR3 covers 14 residues. This chain's CDR3 is CASSRQGYQETQYF. DNA for the CDR3: TGTGCTAGCAGCCGTCAGGGATACCAAGAGACCCAGTACTTC.

V is TRBV5-6 and J is TRBJ2-7; 7 positions match TRBD2. Per the germline V gene, CDR1 is SGHDT and CDR2 is YYEEEE. The CDR3 sequence is 14 residues long. Germline trimming cut 4 bases from V and 2 bases from J; bases unmatched to any gene: 6. CDR3 DNA sequence: TGTGCCAGCAGCGGAACTAGCGAAACCTACGAGCAGTACTTC. Translation: CASSGTSETYEQYF.

The CDR3 here is CASSLTGGYEQYF. CDR3 in DNA: TGTGCCAGCAGCTTGACAGGGGGCTACGAGCAGTACTTC. The rearrangement links TRBV5-5 to TRBJ2-7; 8 bases match TRBD1. The length of the CDR3 is 13 residues. With V trimmed by 1 base and J by 3 bases, 0 bases remained unmatched. CDR1 is SGHKS and CDR2 is YYEKEE in the germline V gene (reference sequence).

The rearrangement uses TRBV19 and TRBJ2-7; the D gene is possibly TRBD1 (6 bases). Germline V CDR1 and CDR2: LNHDA, SQIVND (reference sequence). V was trimmed by 3 bases and J by 6 bases, leaving 12 bases between them. The CDR3 runs to 13 residues. The CDR3, as DNA: TGTGCCAGTAGTATTACCACAGGGAGCGAGCAGTACTTC. It translates to CASSITTGSEQYF.

J is TRBJ1-3 and V is TRBV28; perhaps TRBD1 as D (6 bases). CDR1 MDHEN and CDR2 SYDVKM come from the germline V gene. V was trimmed by 5 bases and J by 3 bases, leaving 17 bases between them. The CDR3 covers 16 residues. The CDR3 DNA reads as TGTGCCAGCAGTGACTCTGGGACACAATTTGGAAACACCATATATTTT. This translates into CASSDSGTQFGNTIYF.

This clone was recorded only once. This rearrangement joins TRBV14 to TRBJ1-3, with D possibly being TRBD1 (5 bases). Trimming left V 4 bases short and J 7 bases short, with 20 bases between. The CDR3 has 16 residues. In germline, CDR1 is SGHDN, CDR2 FVKESK. CDR3 bases: TGTGCCAGCAGCCCGACGGACGGGGGTCGTCGGAACACCATATATTTT. Encoded protein: CASSPTDGGRRNTIYF.

The chain employs TRBV7-9 and TRBJ2-7, with D perhaps matching TRBD2 (7 bases). CDR3 length: 15 amino acids. V dropped 5 bases and J dropped 2 bases, with 16 bases sitting between them. In germline, CDR1 is SEHNR, CDR2 FQNEAQ (reference sequence). CDR3 region: CASSPLSGGTYEQYF. The CDR3 coding sequence is TGTGCCAGCAGCCCTCTCTCGGGGGGCACCTACGAGCAGTACTTC.